This TCR beta chain was sequenced during a study of blood T cells in healthy people across ages. Sample-barcoded 5' priming and a J-beta primer mix drove a second PCR of roughly 6 to 12 cycles. The template-switch adaptor was a 5' adaptor with 12 random nucleotides. It tagged each cDNA molecule. Each CDR3 protein gets one entry after TCRdb re-called the 5' RACE reads with MiXCR. The sample yields approximately 670,000 distinct CDR3 sequences, around 43% seen once. The CDR3 is 15 residues long. Germline CDR1 is SGHTA and CDR2 is FQGNSA. Every sample gave at least 5.5 micrograms of total RNA when it was extracted. The table lists this clonotype with a few counts. One junction end disagrees with the germline gene, perhaps due to a read error.

The clonotype originates from an elderly man in good health. The V and J genes are TRBV7-2 and TRBJ2-3; unclear D gene. The sequenced material came from blood. The CDR3 nucleotides read TGTGCAAGCAGTGAGCAGATACACCTCACAGATACGCAGTATTTT. Protein: CASSEQIHLTDTQYF.